This T cell receptor beta chain was documented in a study of blood T cell repertoires in COVID-19. Overall study: The analysed material was cDNA or gDNA that came from T cells, B-cell-depleted T cells, or PBMCs.

Participants, about 18 to 100 years old, spanned under 25 US areas. Participants' own reports of clinical history determined their cohort assignment. As originally analysed: Amplification of reference gene primers provided the estimated nucleated cell counts. TCRdb's copy holds only in-frame clones and misses some; the assay was immunoSEQ multiplex PCR. The D gene and trimming were derived from the DNA, and the V and J assignments and clone size from that table. Of approximately 220,000 clones listed, 84% are singletons. Per germline, CDR1 MDHEN and CDR2 SYDVKM. The ends were cut back, 5 bases at V and 11 bases at J, with 19 bases in the middle. The CDR3 is 14 residues long.

Sequences were obtained from PBMCs or T cells enriched from blood (not recorded which). The origin of this receptor is a woman aged 40 to 50 who had recovered from COVID-19. The V and J genes are TRBV28 and TRBJ1-5, with D perhaps matching TRBD1 (5 bases). The CDR3: CASSPQGARRSQHF. The DNA of the CDR3 is TGTGCCAGCAGTCCTCAGGGCGCTCGCAGGTCCCAGCATTTT.